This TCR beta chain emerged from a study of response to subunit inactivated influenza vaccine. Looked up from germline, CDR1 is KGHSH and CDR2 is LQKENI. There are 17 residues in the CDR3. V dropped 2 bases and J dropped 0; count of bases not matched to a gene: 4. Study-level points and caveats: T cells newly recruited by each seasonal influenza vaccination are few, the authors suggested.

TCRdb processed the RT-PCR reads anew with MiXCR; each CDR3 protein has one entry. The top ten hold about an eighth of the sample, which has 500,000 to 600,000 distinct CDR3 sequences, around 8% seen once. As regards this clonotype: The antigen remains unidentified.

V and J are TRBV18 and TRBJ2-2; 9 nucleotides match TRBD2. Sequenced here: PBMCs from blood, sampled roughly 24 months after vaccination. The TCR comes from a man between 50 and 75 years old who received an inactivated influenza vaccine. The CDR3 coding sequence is TGTGCCAGCTCACCATTTGGGACTAGCACGAACACCGGGGAGCTGTTTTTT. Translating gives CASSPFGTSTNTGELFF.